These T cell receptor beta chains were read from a single sample in a study of blood T cell repertoires in COVID-19. The assay was immunoSEQ multiplex PCR, and TCRdb's table has in-frame clones only and misses some. The table has under 200,000 clones, over 80% seen once. The sample taken for sequencing was peripheral blood. These receptors originate from a woman aged 55-70 years with acute or convalescent COVID-19. The CDR3 runs from the conserved cysteine through the conserved F or W. A D gene is named only where the DNA matches it firmly. The size entry is marked missing in some rows and otherwise reads once, few, many or a size class.

TRBV5-1	.	TRBJ2-5	.	TGCGCCAGCAGCTTGGTGCCAGGGTACGGAGAGACCCAGTACTTC	CASSLVPGYGETQYF
TRBV12-3/TRBV12-4	.	TRBJ2-1	TRBD2	TGTGCCAGCAGTGGGACTAGCCGGAATGAGCAGTTCTTC	CASSGTSRNEQFF
TRBV5-1	.	TRBJ1-1	.	TGCGCCAGCAGCTTGGAGGGGACGGGAGGGAAGGCTTTCTTT	CASSLEGTGGKAFF
TRBV27	.	TRBJ2-5	.	TGTGCCAGCAGTTTGGGGCGGACCCAGTACTTC	CASSLGRTQYF
TRBV4-1	.	TRBJ1-1	.	TGCGCCAGCAGCAGACAGACAGACACTGAAGCTTTCTTT	CASSRQTDTEAFF
TRBV2	.	TRBJ2-3	.	TGTGCCAGCAGTACAGGGATCGCAGATACGCAGTATTTT	CASSTGIADTQYF
TRBV9	.	TRBJ1-3	.	TGTGCCAGCAGCGAGGAGGGATCGTCTGGAAACACCATATATTTT	CASSEEGSSGNTIYF
TRBV7-2	few	TRBJ1-6	TRBD1	TGTGCCAGCAGCACGGCCGGGACAGAGCGTAATTCACCCCTCCACTTT	CASSTAGTERNSPLHF
TRBV20-1	.	TRBJ2-5	TRBD2	TGCAGTGCTAGTCCCAAGGGGACTAGACTTACCCAAGAGACCCAGTACTTC	CSASPKGTRLTQETQYF
TRBV6-2/TRBV6-3	.	TRBJ2-1	.	TGTGCCAGCAGTTATACTCGTTCCTCCTACAATGAGCAGTTCTTC	CASSYTRSSYNEQFF
TRBV18	.	TRBJ1-4	.	TGTGCCAGCTCATCGGGACTCCTACAGGATTTGCGTTATAATGAAAAACTGTTTTTT	CASSSGLLQDLRYNEKLFF
TRBV4-1	.	TRBJ2-3	TRBD2	TGCGCCAGCAGCCAAGCGGGACTAGCGGGGGGGGATACGCAGTATTTT	CASSQAGLAGGDTQYF
TRBV18	.	TRBJ1-5	TRBD1	TGTGCCAGCTCATTCGGACAGGGGGATCAGCCCCAGCATTTT	CASSFGQGDQPQHF
TRBV10-2	.	TRBJ2-1	.	TGCGCCAGCAGTGATCTTGTCGGTGAGCAGTTCTTC	CASSDLVGEQFF
TRBV6-4	.	TRBJ2-3	.	TGTGCCAGCAGAAGGGGAATCACAGATACGCAGTATTTT	CASRRGITDTQYF
TRBV10-2	.	TRBJ1-1	.	TGCGCCAGCAGCGAGGCAATGACAGGGAACACTGAAGCTTTCTTT	CASSEAMTGNTEAFF
TRBV5-5	.	TRBJ1-3	TRBD1	TGTGCCAGCACTCGGGACAGCGGAGCTGGAAACACCATATATTTT	CASTRDSGAGNTIYF
TRBV19	.	TRBJ1-5	.	TGTGCCAGTAGTCTCCGGGAACAGCCCCAGCATTTT	CASSLREQPQHF
TRBV7-9	.	TRBJ1-1	TRBD1	TGTGCCAGCAGCCCGGGGGGACAGGGGGTCGCTGAAGCTTTCTTT	CASSPGGQGVAEAFF
TRBV5-1	.	TRBJ2-7	TRBD1	TGCGCCAGCACCCTTACGACAGGGGAAAGCGAGCAGTACTTC	CASTLTTGESEQYF
TRBV9	.	TRBJ1-3	.	TGTGCCAGCAGCACGTGGAGCTCTGGAAACACCATATATTTT	CASSTWSSGNTIYF
TRBV5-1	.	TRBJ2-2	.	TGCGCCAGCAGCTCGGGCACCGGGGAGCTGTTTTTT	CASSSGTGELFF
TRBV21-1	once	TRBJ2-1	.	TGTGCCAGCAGCACGCTAGCGGGGGGGGCCGATGAGCAGTTCTTC	CASSTLAGGADEQFF
TRBV19	once	TRBJ1-2	TRBD1	TGTGCCAGTAGTGCCTACAGGGGGCTTATCTATGGCTACACCTTC	CASSAYRGLIYGYTF
TRBV27	.	TRBJ1-6	.	TGTGCCAGCAGCCTGGCGACAATTAATTCACCCCTCCACTTT	CASSLATINSPLHF
TRBV29-1	.	TRBJ1-1	TRBD1	TGCAGCGTTGAAAGTTTCGGGACAGATGAAGCTTTCTTT	CSVESFGTDEAFF
TRBV9	.	TRBJ1-6	.	TGTGCCAGCAGCCCCCGACAGGCAAATTCACCCCTCCACTTT	CASSPRQANSPLHF
TRBV6-6	few	TRBJ1-2	TRBD1	TGTGCCAGCAGTTACGGACAGGGGGCGAATGGCTACACCTTC	CASSYGQGANGYTF
TRBV5-1	.	TRBJ1-2	.	TGCGCCAGCAGCTCCAGGGGTGACTATGGCTACACCTTC	CASSSRGDYGYTF
TRBV19	.	TRBJ2-5	TRBD1	TGTGCCAGTAGCACCTCGGACAGGGCGCAAGAGACCCAGTACTTC	CASSTSDRAQETQYF
TRBV11-2	once	TRBJ1-2	TRBD1	TGTGCCAGCAGCTTAGGGACAGGAGTCGGCTATGGCTACACCTTC	CASSLGTGVGYGYTF
TRBV4-3	.	TRBJ2-2	.	TGCGCCAGCAGCTTTAGCGGTTCCACCGGGGAGCTGTTTTTT	CASSFSGSTGELFF
TRBV30	.	TRBJ2-7	TRBD1	TGTGCCTGGAGTGTAAAGGGAACAGGGGGCGAGCAGTACTTC	CAWSVKGTGGEQYF
TRBV11-2	.	TRBJ2-7	.	TGTGCCAGCAGCTTAGTTCCAGCGGGTCAATACGAGCAGTACTTC	CASSLVPAGQYEQYF
TRBV5-5	few	TRBJ2-3	.	TGTGCCAGCAGCTTGCAGGGGCGTCATACAGATACGCAGTATTTT	CASSLQGRHTDTQYF
TRBV7-2	once	TRBJ2-2	TRBD2	TGTGCCAGCAGCTTAGTACTAGCGGGTAGAACCGGGGAGCTGTTTTTT	CASSLVLAGRTGELFF
TRBV24-1	.	TRBJ2-3	TRBD1	TGTGCCACCAGTGATGATCAGGGGGCGCGGGATACGCAGTATTTT	CATSDDQGARDTQYF
TRBV11-1	.	TRBJ2-3	.	TGTGCCAGCAGCTTAGGACCGGGAGGCACAGATACGCAGTATTTT	CASSLGPGGTDTQYF
TRBV15	.	TRBJ1-3	TRBD1	TGTGCCACCAGCAGAGGAGACAGGGATGGAAACACCATATATTTT	CATSRGDRDGNTIYF
TRBV6-8	.	TRBJ1-4	.	TGTGCCGGAGGGGAGGAGAAAAGGAAAAAACTGTTTTTT	CAGGEEKRKKLFF
TRBV29-1	.	TRBJ1-3	.	TGCAGCGGAATTACAGACTCTGGAAACACCATATATTTT	CSGITDSGNTIYF
TRBV5-8	.	TRBJ1-3	TRBD1	TGTGCCAGCAGCGGCGACAGGGTGGCTGGAAACACCATATATTTT	CASSGDRVAGNTIYF
TRBV6-4	.	TRBJ2-5	TRBD1	TGTGCCAGCAGGGCTCACAGGGGACCTTCGGAGACCCAGTACTTC	CASRAHRGPSETQYF